This TCR beta chain came from a study of cytotoxic CD8 clonotypes in ibrutinib-treated CLL. Sequenced by immunoSEQ multiplex PCR; TCRdb stores in-frame clones only, minus some. The repertoire holds about 180,000 clones, with more than 80% as singletons. CDR1 and CDR2 from the germline V gene are SGHRS and YFSETQ. The CDR3 is 15 residues long. Trimming removed 1 base from V and 7 bases from J, with 17 bases in between. The rearrangement uses TRBV5-1 and TRBJ1-2; no reliable D call. The TCR originated in a human donor with chronic lymphocytic leukemia. The source material was PBMCs, sampled after 24 months of ibrutinib treatment. CDR3 region: CASSLTGRGRSGYTF. CDR3 nucleotides: TGCGCCAGCAGCTTGACCGGGAGAGGGAGGAGTGGCTACACCTTC. The variable domain in full, completed from reference TRBV5-1 and TRBJ1-2, reads KAGVTQTPRYLIKTRGQQVTLSCSPISGHRSVSWYQQTPGQGLQFLFEYFSETQRNKGNFPGRFSGRQFSNSRSEMNVSTLELGDSALYLCASSLTGRGRSGYTFGSGTRLTVV.